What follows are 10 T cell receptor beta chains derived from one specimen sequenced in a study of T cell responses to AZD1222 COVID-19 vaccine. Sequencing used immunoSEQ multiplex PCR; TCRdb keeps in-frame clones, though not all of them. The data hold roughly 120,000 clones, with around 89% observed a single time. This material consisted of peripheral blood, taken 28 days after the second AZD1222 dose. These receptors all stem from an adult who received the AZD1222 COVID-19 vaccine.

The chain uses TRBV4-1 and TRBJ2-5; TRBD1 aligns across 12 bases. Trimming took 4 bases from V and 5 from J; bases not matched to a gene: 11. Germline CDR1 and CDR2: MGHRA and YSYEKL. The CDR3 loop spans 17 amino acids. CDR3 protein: CASSPEGGQGAVETQYF. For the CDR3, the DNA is TGCGCCAGCAGCCCAGAGGGGGGACAGGGGGCGGTGGAGACCCAGTACTTC.

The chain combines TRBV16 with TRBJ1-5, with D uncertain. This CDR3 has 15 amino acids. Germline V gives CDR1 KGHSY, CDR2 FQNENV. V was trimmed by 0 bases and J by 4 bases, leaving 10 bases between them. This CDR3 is CASSQSRRENQPQHF. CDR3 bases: TGTGCCAGCAGCCAATCGAGACGGGAAAATCAGCCCCAGCATTTT.

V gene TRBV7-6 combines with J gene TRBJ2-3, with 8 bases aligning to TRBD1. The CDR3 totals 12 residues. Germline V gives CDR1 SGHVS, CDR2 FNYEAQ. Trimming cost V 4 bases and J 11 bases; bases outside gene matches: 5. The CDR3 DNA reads TGTGCCAGCAGCTCGGACAGGGAATTGCAGTATTTT. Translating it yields CASSSDRELQYF.

The CDR3 region has the DNA TGTGCCAGCAATACAGCGGGATATAGGGAGACCCAGTACTTC. Its protein product is CASNTAGYRETQYF. The chain is built from TRBV6-5 and TRBJ2-5; 7 bases line up with TRBD2. Per germline, CDR1 MNHEY and CDR2 SVGAGI. The trim removed 7 bases at V and 5 bases at J, leaving 10 bases unmatched. The CDR3 has 14 amino acids.

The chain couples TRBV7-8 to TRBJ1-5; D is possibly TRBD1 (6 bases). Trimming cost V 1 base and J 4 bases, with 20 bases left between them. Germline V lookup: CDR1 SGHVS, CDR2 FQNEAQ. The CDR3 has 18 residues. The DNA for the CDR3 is TGTGCCAGCAGCTTAGGGCAGGCGGCAGGGGTAAGAAATCAGCCCCAGCATTTT. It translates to CASSLGQAAGVRNQPQHF. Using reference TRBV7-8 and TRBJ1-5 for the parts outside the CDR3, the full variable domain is GAGVSQSPRYKVAKRGQDVALRCDPISGHVSLFWYQQALGQGPEFLTYFQNEAQLDKSGLPSDRFFAERPEGSVSTLKIQRTQQEDSAVYLCASSLGQAAGVRNQPQHFGDGTRLSIL.

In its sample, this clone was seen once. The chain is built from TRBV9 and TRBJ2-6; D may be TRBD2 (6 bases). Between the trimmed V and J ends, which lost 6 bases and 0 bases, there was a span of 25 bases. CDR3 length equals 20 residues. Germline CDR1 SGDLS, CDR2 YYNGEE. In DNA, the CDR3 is TGTGCCAGCACCGTTTGTGTTTGGGGGGAGAGGGTCTCTGGGGCCAACGTCCTGACTTTC. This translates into CASTVCVWGERVSGANVLTF.

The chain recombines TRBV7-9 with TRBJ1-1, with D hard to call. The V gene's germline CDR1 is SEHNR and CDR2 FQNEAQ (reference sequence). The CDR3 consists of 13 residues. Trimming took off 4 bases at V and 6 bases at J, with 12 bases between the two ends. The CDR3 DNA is TGTGCCAGCAGCTCCGGAGTTGGCGCTGAAGCTTTCTTT. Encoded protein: CASSSGVGAEAFF.

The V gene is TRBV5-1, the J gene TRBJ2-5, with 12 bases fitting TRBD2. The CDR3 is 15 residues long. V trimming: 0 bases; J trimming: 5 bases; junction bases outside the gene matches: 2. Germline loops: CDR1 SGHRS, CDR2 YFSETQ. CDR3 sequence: CASSLASGGAETQYF. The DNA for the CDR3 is TGCGCCAGCAGCTTGGCTAGCGGGGGGGCGGAGACCCAGTACTTC.

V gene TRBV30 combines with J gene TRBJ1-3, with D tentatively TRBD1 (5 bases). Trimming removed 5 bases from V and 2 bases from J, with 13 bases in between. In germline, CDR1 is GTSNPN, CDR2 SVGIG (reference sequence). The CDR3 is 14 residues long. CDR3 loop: CAWGRGGTGNTIYF. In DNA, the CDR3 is TGTGCCTGGGGCCGCGGGGGGACTGGAAACACCATATATTTT.

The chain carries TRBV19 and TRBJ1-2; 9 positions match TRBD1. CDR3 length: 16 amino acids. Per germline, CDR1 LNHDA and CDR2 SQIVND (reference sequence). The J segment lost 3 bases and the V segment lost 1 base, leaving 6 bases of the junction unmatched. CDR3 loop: CASSIAGTGSDYGYTF. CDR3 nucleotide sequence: TGTGCCAGTAGTATAGCGGGGACAGGGTCGGACTATGGCTACACCTTC.